This T cell receptor (beta chain) comes out of a study of T cells in Graves' hyperthyroidism and ophthalmopathy. Broader study findings: Most thyroid-expanded clonotypes above 0.001 were also found in blood.

This CDR3 is 15 amino acids long. The V gene's germline CDR1 is MNHNS and CDR2 SASEGT. V shed 2 bases and J shed 1 base, with 11 bases lying between them. A few counts support this clonotype. What it binds is unknown. Amplified regions were TCR beta CDR3 sequences from RNA transcripts. The primer set for the first-round RT-PCR of the TCR CDR3 was HTBI. TCRdb itself ran the multiplex PCR reads through MiXCR, one entry per CDR3 protein. The top ten clones hold around 17% of a sample with 650,000 to 850,000 distinct CDR3 sequences, 15% to 20% of them seen once. Sequenced material: blood. The receptor was isolated from a woman in her fifties or sixties with Graves' hyperthyroidism that later progressed to Graves' ophthalmopathy. The rearrangement links TRBV6-1 to TRBJ1-1; D gene uncertain. The CDR3 protein is CASSEPGRGNTEAFF. DNA of the CDR3: TGTGCCAGCAGTGAACCGGGTAGAGGGAACACTGAAGCTTTCTTT.